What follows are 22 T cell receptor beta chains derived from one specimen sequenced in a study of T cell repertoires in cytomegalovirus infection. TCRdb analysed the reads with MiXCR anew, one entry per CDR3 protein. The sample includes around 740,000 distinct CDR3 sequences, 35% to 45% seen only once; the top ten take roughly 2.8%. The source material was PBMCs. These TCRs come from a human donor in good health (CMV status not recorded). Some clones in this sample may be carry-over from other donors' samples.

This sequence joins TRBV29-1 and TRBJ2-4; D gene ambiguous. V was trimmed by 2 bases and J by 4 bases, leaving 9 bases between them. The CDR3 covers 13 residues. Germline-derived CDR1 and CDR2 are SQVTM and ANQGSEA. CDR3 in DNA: TGCAGCGTTGAAAGTCCCAGTAAAAACATTCAGTACTTC. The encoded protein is CSVESPSKNIQYF.

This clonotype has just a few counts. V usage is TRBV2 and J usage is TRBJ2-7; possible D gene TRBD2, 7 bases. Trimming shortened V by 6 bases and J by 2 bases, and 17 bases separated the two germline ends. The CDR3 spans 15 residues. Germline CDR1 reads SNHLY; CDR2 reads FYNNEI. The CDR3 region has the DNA TGTGCCAGCAGGGACCTGGTGGGGGGGCCCTACGAGCAGTACTTC. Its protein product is CASRDLVGGPYEQYF.

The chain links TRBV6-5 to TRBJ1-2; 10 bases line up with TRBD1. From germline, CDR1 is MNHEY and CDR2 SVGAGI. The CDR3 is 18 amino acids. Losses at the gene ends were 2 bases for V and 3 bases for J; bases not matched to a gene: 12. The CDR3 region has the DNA TGTGCCAGCAGTTACGGCCAGGGACCGGGACAGGGGTACTATGGCTACACCTTC. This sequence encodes CASSYGQGPGQGYYGYTF.

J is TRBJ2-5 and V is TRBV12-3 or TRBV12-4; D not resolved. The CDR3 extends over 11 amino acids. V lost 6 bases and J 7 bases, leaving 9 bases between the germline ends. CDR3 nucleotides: TGTGCCAGCAGCGAGTTCTGGACCCAGTACTTC. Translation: CASSEFWTQYF.

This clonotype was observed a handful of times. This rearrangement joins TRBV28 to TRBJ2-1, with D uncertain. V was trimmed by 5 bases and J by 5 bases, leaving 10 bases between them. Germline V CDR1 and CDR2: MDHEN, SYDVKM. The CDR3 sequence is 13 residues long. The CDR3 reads CASSATLNNEQFF. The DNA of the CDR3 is TGTGCCAGCAGTGCCACCCTAAACAATGAGCAGTTCTTC.

The CDR3 protein is CSVHGPYGYTF. The CDR3 region has the DNA TGCAGCGTGCACGGGCCTTATGGCTACACCTTC. The gene calls are TRBV29-1 and TRBJ1-2; D is unclear. Germline loops: CDR1 SQVTM, CDR2 ANQGSEA. Trimming shortened V by 6 bases and J by 5 bases, and 10 bases separated the two germline ends. CDR3 size: 11 residues.

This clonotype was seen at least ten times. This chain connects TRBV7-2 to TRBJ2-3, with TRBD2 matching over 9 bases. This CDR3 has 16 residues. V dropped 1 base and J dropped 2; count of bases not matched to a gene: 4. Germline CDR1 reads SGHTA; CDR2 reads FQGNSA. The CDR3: CASSLVLAGYTDTQYF. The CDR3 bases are TGTGCCAGCAGCTTAGTCCTAGCGGGGTACACAGATACGCAGTATTTT. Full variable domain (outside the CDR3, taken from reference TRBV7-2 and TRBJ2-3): GAGVSQSPSNKVTEKGKDVELRCDPISGHTALYWYRQSLGQGLEFLIYFQGNSAPDKSGLPSDRFSAERTGGSVSTLTIQRTQQEDSAVYLCASSLVLAGYTDTQYFGPGTRLTVL.

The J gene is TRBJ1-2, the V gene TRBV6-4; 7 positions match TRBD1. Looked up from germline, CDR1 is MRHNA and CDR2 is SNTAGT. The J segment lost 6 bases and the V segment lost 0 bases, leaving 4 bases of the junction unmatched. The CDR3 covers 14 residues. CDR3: CASSDSTGEDGYTF. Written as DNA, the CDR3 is TGTGCCAGCAGTGACTCTACAGGGGAAGATGGCTACACCTTC.

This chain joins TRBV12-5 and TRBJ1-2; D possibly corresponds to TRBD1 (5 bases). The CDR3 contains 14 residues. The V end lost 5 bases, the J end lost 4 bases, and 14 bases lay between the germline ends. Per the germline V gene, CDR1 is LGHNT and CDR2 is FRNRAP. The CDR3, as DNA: TGTGCTAGTGGTCACCAGGGCGGGGCCTATGGCTACACCTTC. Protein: CASGHQGGAYGYTF.

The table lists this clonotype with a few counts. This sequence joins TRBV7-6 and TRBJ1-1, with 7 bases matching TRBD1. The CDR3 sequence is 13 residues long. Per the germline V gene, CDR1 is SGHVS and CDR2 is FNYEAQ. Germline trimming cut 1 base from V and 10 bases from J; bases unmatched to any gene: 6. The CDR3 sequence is CASSLVQGIGAFF. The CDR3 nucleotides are TGTGCCAGCAGCTTAGTACAGGGGATAGGAGCTTTCTTT.

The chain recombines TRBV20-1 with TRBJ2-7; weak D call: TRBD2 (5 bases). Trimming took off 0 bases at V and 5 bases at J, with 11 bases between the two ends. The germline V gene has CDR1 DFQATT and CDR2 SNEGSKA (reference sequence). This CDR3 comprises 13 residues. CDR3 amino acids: CSARDITRDEQYF. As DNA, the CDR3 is TGCAGTGCTAGAGATATCACTAGGGACGAGCAGTACTTC.

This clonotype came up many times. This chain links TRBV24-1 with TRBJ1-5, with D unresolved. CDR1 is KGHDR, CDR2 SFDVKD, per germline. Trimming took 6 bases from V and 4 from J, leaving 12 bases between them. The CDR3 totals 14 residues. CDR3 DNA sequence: TGTGCCACCAGTACTGTGGCCTCTAATCAGCCCCAGCATTTT. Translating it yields CATSTVASNQPQHF.

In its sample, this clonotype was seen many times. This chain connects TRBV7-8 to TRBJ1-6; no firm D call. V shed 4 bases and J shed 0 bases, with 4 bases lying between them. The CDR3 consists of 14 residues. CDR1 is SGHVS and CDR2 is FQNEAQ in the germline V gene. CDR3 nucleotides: TGTGCCAGCAGCTCGGGCTCCTATAATTCACCCCTCCACTTT. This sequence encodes CASSSGSYNSPLHF.

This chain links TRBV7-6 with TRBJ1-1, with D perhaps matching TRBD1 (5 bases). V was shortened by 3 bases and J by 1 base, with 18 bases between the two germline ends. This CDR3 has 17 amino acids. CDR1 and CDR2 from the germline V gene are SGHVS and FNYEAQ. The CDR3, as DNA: TGTGCCAGCAGCTTTAGGGACGGACGGGGGGGGAACACTGAAGCTTTCTTT. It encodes CASSFRDGRGGNTEAFF.

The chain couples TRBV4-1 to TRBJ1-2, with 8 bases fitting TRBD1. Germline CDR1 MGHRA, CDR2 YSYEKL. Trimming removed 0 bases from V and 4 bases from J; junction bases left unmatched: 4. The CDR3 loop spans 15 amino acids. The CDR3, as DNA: TGCGCCAGCAGCCAAGATTGGGGGACAGGCTATGGCTACACCTTC. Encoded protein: CASSQDWGTGYGYTF.

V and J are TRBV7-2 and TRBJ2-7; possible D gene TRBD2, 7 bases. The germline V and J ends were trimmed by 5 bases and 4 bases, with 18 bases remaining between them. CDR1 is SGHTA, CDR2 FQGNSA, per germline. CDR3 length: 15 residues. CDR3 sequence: CASSPGWGGGYEQYF. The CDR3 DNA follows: TGTGCCAGCAGCCCGGGTTGGGGGGGCGGTTACGAGCAGTACTTC.

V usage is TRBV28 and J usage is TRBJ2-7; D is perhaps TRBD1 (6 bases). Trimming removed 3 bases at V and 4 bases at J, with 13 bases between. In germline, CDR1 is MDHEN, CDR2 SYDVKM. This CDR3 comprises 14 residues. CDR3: CASSFVRGRYEQYF. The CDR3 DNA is TGTGCCAGCAGTTTTGTCAGGGGTCGGTACGAGCAGTACTTC.

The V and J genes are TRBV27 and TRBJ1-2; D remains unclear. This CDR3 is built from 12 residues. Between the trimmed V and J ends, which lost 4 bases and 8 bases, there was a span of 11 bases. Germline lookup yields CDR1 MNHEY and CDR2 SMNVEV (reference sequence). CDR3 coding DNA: TGTGCCAGCAGTTCACCGGAAAGGGGCTACACCTTC. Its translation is CASSSPERGYTF.

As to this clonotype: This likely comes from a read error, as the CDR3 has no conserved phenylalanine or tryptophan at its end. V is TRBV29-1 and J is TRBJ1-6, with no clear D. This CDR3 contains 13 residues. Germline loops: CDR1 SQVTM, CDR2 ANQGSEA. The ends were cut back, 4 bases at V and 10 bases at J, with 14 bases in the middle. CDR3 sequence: CSVGRTSDSPLHC. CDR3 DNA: TGCAGCGTTGGACGTACCTCCGACTCACCCCTCCACTGT.

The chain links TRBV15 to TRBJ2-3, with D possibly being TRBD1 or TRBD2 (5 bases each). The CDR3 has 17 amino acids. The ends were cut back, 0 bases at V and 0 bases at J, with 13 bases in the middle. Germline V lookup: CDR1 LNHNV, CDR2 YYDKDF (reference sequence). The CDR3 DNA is TGTGCCACCAGCAGAGATTTCGTCGGGGCTAGCACAGATACGCAGTATTTT. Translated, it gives CATSRDFVGASTDTQYF. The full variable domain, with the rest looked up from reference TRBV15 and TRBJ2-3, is DAMVIQNPRYQVTQFGKPVTLSCSQTLNHNVMYWYQQKSSQAPKLLFHYYDKDFNNEADTPDNFQSRRPNTSFCFLDIRSPGLGDTAMYLCATSRDFVGASTDTQYFGPGTRLTVL.

CDR3: CATSDSGQGADQPQHF. In DNA form, the CDR3 reads TGTGCCACCAGTGACTCCGGACAGGGGGCTGATCAGCCCCAGCATTTT. V usage is TRBV24-1 and J usage is TRBJ1-5; 11 bases are a match to TRBD1. V was pared by 4 bases and J by 5 bases, with 6 bases of the junction left unmatched. The germline gives CDR1 KGHDR, CDR2 SFDVKD. CDR3 length equals 16 residues.

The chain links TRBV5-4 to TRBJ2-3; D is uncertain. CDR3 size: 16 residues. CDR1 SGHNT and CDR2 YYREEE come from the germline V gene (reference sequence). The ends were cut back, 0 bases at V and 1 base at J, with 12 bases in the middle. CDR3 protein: CASSLELLKGTDTQYF. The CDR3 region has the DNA TGTGCCAGCAGCTTGGAGCTCCTCAAGGGCACAGATACGCAGTATTTT.